What follows are 28 T cell receptor beta chains derived from one specimen sequenced in a study of T cell repertoires in cytomegalovirus infection. TCRdb used MiXCR to reprocess the reads, holding one entry per CDR3 protein. The sample records some 100,000 distinct CDR3 sequences, more than 20% being singletons. Source material: CD8+ T cells from PBMCs. Source of these receptors: a human donor in good health (CMV status not recorded). Some clones in this sample may be carry-over from other donors' samples.

This clonotype was observed a few times. The chain recombines TRBV6-1 with TRBJ1-1; 10 bases map to TRBD1. CDR1 and CDR2 from the germline V gene are MNHNS and SASEGT. With V trimmed by 8 bases and J by 7 bases, 4 bases remained unmatched. The CDR3 is 12 amino acids. The CDR3 protein is CASRDRGFEAFF. In DNA, the CDR3 is TGTGCCAGCCGGGACAGGGGCTTTGAAGCTTTCTTT.

The gene calls are TRBV14 and TRBJ2-1, with 7 bases lining up with TRBD1. V shed 2 bases and J 2 bases; nucleotides not matched to a gene: 9. Germline V gene lookup returns CDR1 SGHDN and CDR2 FVKESK. The CDR3 runs 17 residues. The CDR3 spells CASSQIPHRGPYNEQFF. The CDR3 DNA is TGTGCCAGCAGCCAAATCCCACACAGGGGACCCTACAATGAGCAGTTCTTC.

In DNA form, the CDR3 reads TGTGCCACCAGCAGAGATTTGAGACATCAGAGGTTAGCGGGTGTCCAAGAGACCCAGTACTTC. Translated, it gives CATSRDLRHQRLAGVQETQYF. V usage is TRBV15 and J usage is TRBJ2-5; 7 bases are a match to TRBD2. J gave up 1 base and V 0 bases, and 20 bases lay outside the gene matches. The CDR3 has 21 residues. The V gene's germline CDR1 is LNHNV and CDR2 YYDKDF (reference sequence).

This clonotype was observed many times. V usage is TRBV7-2 and J usage is TRBJ1-4; perhaps TRBD1 as D (6 bases). V lost 0 bases and J 7 bases, leaving 15 bases between the germline ends. The CDR3 runs 16 residues. CDR1 is SGHTA, CDR2 FQGNSA, per germline. The CDR3 loop reads CASSLAQGREIEKLFF. The CDR3 region has the DNA TGTGCCAGCAGCTTAGCCCAGGGGAGGGAAATTGAAAAACTGTTTTTT.

The V gene is TRBV9, the J gene TRBJ2-7; 10 nucleotides line up with TRBD2. CDR3 length: 15 residues. Trimming removed 0 bases from V and 0 bases from J; junction bases left unmatched: 0. From germline, CDR1 is SGDLS and CDR2 YYNGEE. DNA for the CDR3: TGTGCCAGCAGCGTAGCTAGCGGGGGCTCCTACGAGCAGTACTTC. Translation gives CASSVASGGSYEQYF.

This clonotype was counted only a few times. This chain joins TRBV28 and TRBJ1-5, with D unclear. With 4 bases removed from V and 0 bases from J, the gap between germline ends came to 28 bases. This CDR3 region has 21 residues. The germline gives CDR1 MDHEN, CDR2 SYDVKM. The CDR3 protein is CASSSPPPSFGRLYSNQPQHF. In nucleotides, the CDR3 is TGTGCCAGCAGTTCACCCCCTCCCTCGTTCGGCCGGCTATATAGCAATCAGCCCCAGCATTTT.

The chain has TRBV9 and TRBJ2-5; D might be TRBD1 or TRBD2, each matching 5 bases. This CDR3 has 11 residues. Germline V gene sequence: CDR1 SGDLS, CDR2 YYNGEE. With 3 bases removed from V and 9 bases from J, the gap between germline ends came to 9 bases. DNA for the CDR3: TGTGCCAGCAGCGCGGGACGGTCCCAGTACTTC. This gives the protein CASSAGRSQYF.

This clonotype was seen many times. The J gene is TRBJ1-2, the V gene TRBV11-2; no clear D gene. CDR1 is SGHAT and CDR2 is FQNNGV in the germline V gene. This CDR3 comprises 12 residues. Trimming removed 1 base from V and 6 bases from J, with 6 bases in between. CDR3 nucleotides: TGTGCCAGCAGCTTAGGGGTAGATGGCTACACCTTC. Encoded protein: CASSLGVDGYTF.

This chain's CDR3 is CSARPPGGSTDTQYF. In DNA, the CDR3 is TGCAGTGCTAGACCACCGGGGGGGAGCACAGATACGCAGTATTTT. The chain joins TRBV20-1 to TRBJ2-3; 8 bases are a match to TRBD2. V shed 2 bases, J shed 0 bases, and the junction held 4 bases outside the gene matches. The germline CDR1 and CDR2 sequences are DFQATT and SNEGSKA (reference sequence). CDR3 size: 15 residues.

This clonotype came up many times. This chain uses TRBV7-2 with TRBJ2-1; D is perhaps TRBD1 (5 bases). CDR3 length equals 14 residues. Germline V gene lookup returns CDR1 SGHTA and CDR2 FQGNSA. V was shortened by 5 bases and J by 8 bases, with 16 bases between the two germline ends. In DNA, the CDR3 is TGTGCCAGCAGCGCGTACTCGACAGACGATGAGCAGTTCTTC. Protein: CASSAYSTDDEQFF.

This clonotype appeared many times. The CDR3 bases are TGCGCCAGCAGCCAAGATATTATAGAGGGGGGTGGCACAGATACGCAGTATTTT. Translating gives CASSQDIIEGGGTDTQYF. The chain uses TRBV4-3 and TRBJ2-3, with D perhaps TRBD1 or TRBD2 (6 bases each). The CDR3 is 18 amino acids. Per the germline V gene, CDR1 is LGHNA and CDR2 is YSLEER. The V end lost 0 bases, the J end lost 1 base, and 17 bases lay between the germline ends.

Ten or more counts support this clonotype. The chain carries TRBV14 and TRBJ2-5, with 8 bases aligning to TRBD2. V dropped 0 bases and J dropped 0; count of bases not matched to a gene: 6. CDR1 and CDR2 (germline): SGHDN, FVKESK. This CDR3 comprises 17 residues. This CDR3 reads CASSQEPIAGNQETQYF. The CDR3 coding sequence is TGTGCCAGCAGCCAAGAACCCATAGCGGGGAACCAAGAGACCCAGTACTTC.

J is TRBJ2-5 and V is TRBV7-8; tentatively, D is TRBD1 (5 bases). Trimming took off 5 bases at V and 2 bases at J, with 15 bases between the two ends. This CDR3 has 15 residues. Germline V gives CDR1 SGHVS, CDR2 FQNEAQ. The CDR3 bases are TGTGCCAGCAGCCCGACGTGGGGCGAGCAAGAGACCCAGTACTTC. This gives the protein CASSPTWGEQETQYF.

V usage is TRBV29-1 and J usage is TRBJ2-1; D perhaps matches TRBD2 (5 bases). V was shortened by 1 base and J by 2 bases, with 9 bases between the two germline ends. Per the germline V gene, CDR1 is SQVTM and CDR2 is ANQGSEA. The CDR3 has 14 amino acids. For the CDR3, the DNA is TGCAGCGTTGAAGGGGAGATCACCTACAATGAGCAGTTCTTC. This translates into CSVEGEITYNEQFF.

The rearrangement links TRBV12-3 or TRBV12-4 to TRBJ2-5; 7 bases align to TRBD2. There are 14 residues in the CDR3. V trimming: 3 bases; J trimming: 4 bases; junction bases outside the gene matches: 5. This CDR3 reads CASSLTAGAETQYF. CDR3 nucleotides: TGTGCCAGCAGTTTGACGGCGGGAGCAGAGACCCAGTACTTC.

This clonotype has only a few counts. This chain links TRBV5-1 with TRBJ2-7; weak D call: TRBD2 (6 bases). V was pared by 0 bases and J by 6 bases, with 16 bases between. The germline V gene has CDR1 SGHRS and CDR2 YFSETQ. The CDR3 spans 15 residues. The CDR3 region is CASSLASAILSEQYF. The CDR3, as DNA: TGCGCCAGCAGCTTGGCTAGCGCGATCCTAAGCGAGCAGTACTTC.

This clonotype was seen more than once but under ten times. The CDR3: CASSLRGNTDTQYF. CDR3 bases: TGTGCCAGCAGTCTTAGGGGGAACACAGATACGCAGTATTTT. The chain has TRBV6-5 and TRBJ2-3; perhaps TRBD1 as D (6 bases). From germline, CDR1 is MNHEY and CDR2 SVGAGI. V gave up 5 bases and J gave up 2 bases, with 11 bases separating them. CDR3 length: 14 residues.

This chain uses TRBV4-1 with TRBJ1-1; 7 bases line up with TRBD1. The CDR3 is made up of 14 amino acids. Germline V lookup: CDR1 MGHRA, CDR2 YSYEKL. V dropped 3 bases and J dropped 1; count of bases not matched to a gene: 2. The DNA for the CDR3 is TGCGCCAGCAGCCAGGGGACAGCGAACACTGAAGCTTTCTTT. It translates to CASSQGTANTEAFF.

This chain links TRBV20-1 with TRBJ2-5, with D possibly matching TRBD1 (6 bases). With 6 bases removed from V and 7 bases from J, the gap between germline ends came to 21 bases. This CDR3 region has 14 residues. Germline assignment: CDR1 DFQATT and CDR2 SNEGSKA (reference sequence). CDR3 sequence (DNA): TGCAGTGCAAACCATGAGGGGGAGAGATGGACCCAGTACTTC. Translation: CSANHEGERWTQYF.

V gene TRBV4-3 combines with J gene TRBJ2-2; TRBD2 matches at 7 bases. Germline V gives CDR1 LGHNA, CDR2 YSLEER. V lost 1 base to trimming and J lost 8 bases; unmatched junction nucleotides: 7. CDR3 size: 15 residues. The CDR3 sequence is CASSQVWFGRGELFF. CDR3 in DNA: TGCGCCAGCAGCCAAGTTTGGTTCGGGAGGGGGGAGCTGTTTTTT.

This clonotype was seen a handful of times. V is TRBV12-3 or TRBV12-4 and J is TRBJ2-1; TRBD1 is a possible D gene (6 bases). Between the trimmed V and J ends, which lost 3 bases and 5 bases, there was a span of 14 bases. This CDR3 spans 15 amino acids. The CDR3 here is CASSFLQGTDNEQFF. CDR3 bases: TGTGCCAGCAGTTTCCTGCAGGGGACGGACAATGAGCAGTTCTTC.

The chain is built from TRBV5-1 and TRBJ2-1, with D perhaps TRBD2 (7 bases). Germline V gives CDR1 SGHRS, CDR2 YFSETQ. Trimming cost V 0 bases and J 4 bases, with 11 bases left between them. The CDR3 totals 15 residues. The CDR3 spells CASSLEGGNYNEQFF. The CDR3 DNA follows: TGCGCCAGCAGCTTGGAGGGGGGGAATTACAATGAGCAGTTCTTC. Looking up the rest from reference TRBV5-1 and TRBJ2-1 gives the full variable domain: KAGVTQTPRYLIKTRGQQVTLSCSPISGHRSVSWYQQTPGQGLQFLFEYFSETQRNKGNFPGRFSGRQFSNSRSEMNVSTLELGDSALYLCASSLEGGNYNEQFFGPGTRLTVL.

This clonotype occurred a few times. The chain joins TRBV28 to TRBJ1-5; no definite D call. The length of the CDR3 is 15 residues. The V and J ends lost 3 bases and 3 bases respectively, with 12 bases between them. In germline, CDR1 is MDHEN, CDR2 SYDVKM. This chain's CDR3 is CASSFATPPNQPQHF. The CDR3 nucleotides read TGTGCCAGCAGTTTTGCTACTCCCCCCAATCAGCCCCAGCATTTT.

This clonotype has a count of ten or more. The J gene is TRBJ2-7, the V gene TRBV7-8; a possible D gene is TRBD2 (5 bases). Trimming removed 7 bases from V and 0 bases from J, with 19 bases in between. The germline gives CDR1 SGHVS, CDR2 FQNEAQ. The CDR3 is 16 residues long. DNA of the CDR3: TGTGCCAGCATCCAAGGTCCAGGACTCAGCTCCTACGAGCAGTACTTC. Translating gives CASIQGPGLSSYEQYF.

This clonotype was seen at least ten times. This chain joins TRBV7-6 and TRBJ2-5; 8 bases line up with TRBD1. CDR1 SGHVS and CDR2 FNYEAQ come from the germline V gene. The CDR3 length is 15 residues. J lost 5 bases, V lost 5 bases, and 10 bases had no gene match. CDR3 loop: CASSPGSGGYETQYF. For the CDR3, the DNA is TGTGCCAGCAGCCCCGGTTCAGGGGGCTATGAGACCCAGTACTTC.

V and J are TRBV25-1 and TRBJ2-5; 10 positions agree with TRBD1. V was pared by 3 bases and J by 5 bases, with 15 bases of the junction left unmatched. Germline assignment: CDR1 MGHDK and CDR2 SYGVNS. CDR3 length: 18 residues. The CDR3 loop reads CASSDRRGQGTSGETQYF. As DNA, the CDR3 is TGTGCCAGCAGTGATAGGCGGGGACAGGGGACATCAGGCGAGACCCAGTACTTC.

This chain joins TRBV29-1 and TRBJ1-1; 7 positions match TRBD1. The CDR3 loop spans 12 amino acids. The germline V gene encodes CDR1 SQVTM and CDR2 ANQGSEA. V dropped 7 bases and J dropped 4; count of bases not matched to a gene: 6. CDR3 in amino acids: CSALTGATEAFF. Written as DNA, the CDR3 is TGCAGCGCCTTAACAGGGGCCACTGAAGCTTTCTTT. Looking up the rest from reference TRBV29-1 and TRBJ1-1 gives the full variable domain: SAVISQKPSRDICQRGTSLTIQCQVDSQVTMMFWYRQQPGQSLTLIATANQGSEATYESGFVIDKFPISRPNLTFSTLTVSNMSPEDSSIYLCSALTGATEAFFGQGTRLTVV.

The V and J genes are TRBV6-2 or TRBV6-3 and TRBJ2-1, with 10 bases fitting TRBD2. J gave up 4 bases and V 6 bases, and 9 bases lay outside the gene matches. Germline V gives CDR1 MNHEY, CDR2 SVGEGT. CDR3 length: 16 amino acids. The CDR3 DNA reads TGTGCCAGCAGCCCCTTAGCGGGGGGACAATACAATGAGCAGTTCTTC. Its protein is CASSPLAGGQYNEQFF.